This entry lists 17 T cell receptor beta chains sequenced from one sample in a study of T cell responses to AZD1222 COVID-19 vaccine. Repertoires were generated with immunoSEQ multiplex PCR, while TCRdb's copy carries only in-frame clones and drops some. The sample shows about 120,000 clones, more than 65% of them seen only once. The sequencing here drew on peripheral blood, taken 28 days after the second AZD1222 dose. These receptors came from an adult who received the AZD1222 COVID-19 vaccine.

In this sample, this clone turned up a few times. Here the CDR3 reads CSVPDGTGVLTEAFF. CDR3 sequence (DNA): TGCAGCGTTCCGGACGGGACAGGGGTCTTAACTGAAGCTTTCTTT. The rearrangement uses TRBV29-1 and TRBJ1-1; 10 bases line up with TRBD1. The CDR3 totals 15 residues. The V gene end was trimmed by 5 bases and the J gene end by 5 bases; junction bases not matched to a gene: 11. In germline, CDR1 is SQVTM, CDR2 ANQGSEA.

The chain couples TRBV6-5 to TRBJ1-2; a possible D gene is TRBD1 (6 bases). Trimming removed 0 bases from V and 8 bases from J, with 13 bases in between. Germline V lookup: CDR1 MNHEY, CDR2 SVGAGI. The length of the CDR3 is 14 residues. CDR3 sequence: CASSYSGQTGGYTF. CDR3 coding DNA: TGTGCCAGCAGTTACTCAGGACAGACGGGAGGCTACACCTTC.

The chain has TRBV15 and TRBJ1-2, with D tentatively TRBD1 (5 bases). V lost 0 bases, J lost 2 bases, and 10 bases lay in between. The germline CDR1 and CDR2 sequences are LNHNV and YYDKDF (reference sequence). There are 15 residues in the CDR3. This chain's CDR3 is CATSRDLGGNYGYTF. The CDR3 DNA sequence: TGTGCCACCAGCAGAGATCTGGGGGGAAACTATGGCTACACCTTC.

With regard to this clone: The junction differs from germline at one of its ends, possibly a read error. The rearrangement uses TRBV7-2 and TRBJ1-2; 10 bases fit TRBD1. The CDR3 runs 15 residues. Germline V gene lookup returns CDR1 SGHTA and CDR2 FQGNSA. The DNA of the CDR3 is TGTGCCAGCACCTTAGGGGGGGGGACAGGGGATGGCTACACCTTC. This sequence encodes CASTLGGGTGDGYTF.

This chain links TRBV2 with TRBJ1-1; a possible D gene is TRBD1 (6 bases). Germline values: CDR1 SNHLY, CDR2 FYNNEI. V gave up 6 bases and J gave up 5 bases, with 13 bases separating them. The CDR3 is made up of 13 amino acids. Here the CDR3 reads CASRIQGGTEAFF. The CDR3 DNA is TGTGCCAGCAGGATACAGGGAGGGACTGAAGCTTTCTTT.

The J gene is TRBJ1-2, the V gene TRBV28; D gene unclear. Deletions cut 1 base from V and 5 bases from J, with 5 bases between. Germline CDR1 and CDR2: MDHEN and SYDVKM. This CDR3 spans 12 amino acids. CDR3 nucleotides: TGTGCCAGCAGTTTATCCGATTATGGCTACACCTTC. Amino acid sequence: CASSLSDYGYTF.

V is TRBV6-2 or TRBV6-3 and J is TRBJ1-2; a possible D gene is TRBD1 (6 bases). V lost 4 bases and J lost 7, with 13 bases in between. Germline-derived CDR1 and CDR2 are MNHEY and SVGEGT. This CDR3 comprises 13 residues. The CDR3 DNA is TGTGCCAGCAGTTCTACAGGGTACTCTGGCTACACCTTC. Translated, it gives CASSSTGYSGYTF.

The chain links TRBV5-1 to TRBJ1-4; no clear D gene. V lost 0 bases and J lost 7, with 13 bases in between. The germline V gene has CDR1 SGHRS and CDR2 YFSETQ. CDR3 length equals 15 residues. The CDR3 loop is CASSLGEQTPEKLFF. DNA for the CDR3: TGCGCCAGCAGCTTGGGGGAACAGACCCCTGAAAAACTGTTTTTT.

The rearrangement joins TRBV9 to TRBJ1-1; no definite D call. The CDR3 is made up of 13 amino acids. The V gene lost 5 bases and the J gene lost 0 bases, with 8 bases spanning the gap. Germline assignment: CDR1 SGDLS and CDR2 YYNGEE. CDR3 sequence: CASSPGLNTEAFF. CDR3 nucleotides: TGTGCCAGCAGTCCTGGACTGAACACTGAAGCTTTCTTT.

The chain joins TRBV28 to TRBJ1-2; D gene uncertain. The V end lost 5 bases, the J end lost 8 bases, and 15 bases lay between the germline ends. CDR1 is MDHEN, CDR2 SYDVKM, per germline. This CDR3 spans 13 amino acids. CDR3 amino acids: CASSLTGLGGYTF. DNA for the CDR3: TGTGCCAGCAGTCTAACGGGGTTAGGGGGCTACACCTTC.

V and J are TRBV29-1 and TRBJ1-3; D is uncertain. The CDR3 runs to 13 residues. In germline, CDR1 is SQVTM, CDR2 ANQGSEA. V was shortened by 4 bases and J by 0 bases, with 7 bases between the two germline ends. The CDR3 loop is CSVGVSSGNTIYF. The CDR3 region has the DNA TGCAGCGTTGGTGTGTCCTCTGGAAACACCATATATTTT.

The rearrangement joins TRBV9 to TRBJ1-2; D may be TRBD1 (5 bases). The CDR3 is 12 residues long. The germline V and J ends were trimmed by 4 bases and 8 bases, with 12 bases remaining between them. The germline CDR1 and CDR2 sequences are SGDLS and YYNGEE. The CDR3 DNA is TGTGCCAGCAGCACAAGGGGCGTCGGCTACACCTTC. Translating it yields CASSTRGVGYTF.

V usage is TRBV10-3 and J usage is TRBJ1-2; TRBD1 might be the D (5 bases). This CDR3 region has 11 residues. Germline V gene data show CDR1 as ENHRY and CDR2 as SYGVKD. V lost 5 bases and J lost 6, with 7 bases in between. The CDR3 DNA follows: TGTGCCATCAGTAGGGGCGATGGCTACACCTTC. This encodes CAISRGDGYTF.

This chain joins TRBV7-9 and TRBJ1-2; D is undetermined. The CDR3 extends over 12 amino acids. The germline V gene encodes CDR1 SEHNR and CDR2 FQNEAQ (reference sequence). Deletions cut 2 bases from V and 7 bases from J, with 8 bases between. CDR3: CASSLNLAGYTF. The CDR3 DNA follows: TGTGCCAGCAGCTTAAACCTGGCTGGCTACACCTTC.

The chain couples TRBV14 to TRBJ1-1; D is undetermined. CDR1 is SGHDN, CDR2 FVKESK, per germline. V was shortened by 2 bases and J by 0 bases, with 4 bases between the two germline ends. There are 13 residues in the CDR3. The CDR3 DNA reads as TGTGCCAGCAGCCAAAATCTGAACACTGAAGCTTTCTTT. This encodes CASSQNLNTEAFF. Supplemented by reference TRBV14 and TRBJ1-1, the full variable domain reads EAGVTQFPSHSVIEKGQTVTLRCDPISGHDNLYWYRRVMGKEIKFLLHFVKESKQDESGMPNNRFLAERTGGTYSTLKVQPAELEDSGVYFCASSQNLNTEAFFGQGTRLTVV.

V gene TRBV18 combines with J gene TRBJ1-5, with TRBD1 identical over 7 bases. CDR3 length: 14 residues. Trimming took 4 bases from V and 7 from J; bases not matched to a gene: 7. The germline gives CDR1 KGHSH, CDR2 LQKENI. For the CDR3, the DNA is TGTGCCAGCTCACACGATTTGACAGGGCAGCCCCAGCATTTT. Protein: CASSHDLTGQPQHF. The complete variable domain, with remaining parts taken from reference TRBV18 and TRBJ1-5, reads NAGVMQNPRHLVRRRGQEARLRCSPMKGHSHVYWYRQLPEEGLKFMVYLQKENIIDESGMPKERFSAEFPKEGPSILRIQQVVRGDSAAYFCASSHDLTGQPQHFGDGTRLSIL.

This clone was picked up a small number of times. V usage is TRBV5-5 and J usage is TRBJ1-1; D is unresolved. V was clipped by 6 bases and J by 2 bases, with 8 bases between them. CDR3 length: 12 amino acids. Germline-derived CDR1 and CDR2 are SGHKS and YYEKEE (reference sequence). For the CDR3, the DNA is TGTGCCAGCACCCTTTCTAACACTGAAGCTTTCTTT. It is translated as CASTLSNTEAFF.